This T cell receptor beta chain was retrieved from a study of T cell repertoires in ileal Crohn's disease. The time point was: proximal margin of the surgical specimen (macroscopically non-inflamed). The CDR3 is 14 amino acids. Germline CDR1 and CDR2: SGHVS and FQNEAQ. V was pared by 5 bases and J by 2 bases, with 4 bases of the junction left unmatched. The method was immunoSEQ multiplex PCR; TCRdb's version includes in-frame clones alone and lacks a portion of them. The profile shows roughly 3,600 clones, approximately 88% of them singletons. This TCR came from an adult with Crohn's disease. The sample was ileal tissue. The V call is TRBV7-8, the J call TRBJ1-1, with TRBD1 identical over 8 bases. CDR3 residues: CASSAQGANTEAFF. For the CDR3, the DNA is TGTGCCAGCAGCGCTCAGGGGGCTAACACTGAAGCTTTCTTT.